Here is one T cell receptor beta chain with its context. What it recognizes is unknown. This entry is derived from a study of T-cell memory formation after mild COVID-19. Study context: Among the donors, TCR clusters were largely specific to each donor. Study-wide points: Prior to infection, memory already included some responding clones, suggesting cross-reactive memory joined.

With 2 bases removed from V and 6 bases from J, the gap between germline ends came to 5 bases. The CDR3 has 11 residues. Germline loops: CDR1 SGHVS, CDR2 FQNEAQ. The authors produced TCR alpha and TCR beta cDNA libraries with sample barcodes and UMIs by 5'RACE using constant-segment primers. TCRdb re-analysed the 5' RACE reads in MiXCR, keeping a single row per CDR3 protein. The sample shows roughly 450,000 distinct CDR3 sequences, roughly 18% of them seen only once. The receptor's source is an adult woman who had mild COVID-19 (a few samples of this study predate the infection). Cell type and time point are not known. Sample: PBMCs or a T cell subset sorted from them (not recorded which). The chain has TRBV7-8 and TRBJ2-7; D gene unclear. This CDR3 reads CASSLTFEQYF. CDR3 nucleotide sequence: TGTGCCAGCAGCTTAACTTTCGAGCAGTACTTC.